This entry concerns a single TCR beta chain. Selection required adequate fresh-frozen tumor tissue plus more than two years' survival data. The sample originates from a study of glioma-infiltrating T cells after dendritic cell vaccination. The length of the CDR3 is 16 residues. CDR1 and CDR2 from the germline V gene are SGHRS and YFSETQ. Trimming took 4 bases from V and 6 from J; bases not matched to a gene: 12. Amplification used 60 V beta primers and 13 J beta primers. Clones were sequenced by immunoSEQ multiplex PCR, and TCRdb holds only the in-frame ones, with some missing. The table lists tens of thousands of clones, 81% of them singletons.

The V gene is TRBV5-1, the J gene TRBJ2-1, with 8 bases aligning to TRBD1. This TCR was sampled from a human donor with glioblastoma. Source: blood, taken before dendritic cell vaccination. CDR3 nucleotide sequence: TGCGCCAGCAGCCAGTCGACAGGGGATTTCCTCAATGAGCAGTTCTTC. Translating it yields CASSQSTGDFLNEQFF.